This is a list of T cell receptor beta chains from one sample in a study of identical twins. Using its own MiXCR run on the 5' RACE reads, TCRdb lists one record per CDR3 protein. The data hold roughly 1.6 million distinct CDR3 sequences, with around 29% observed a single time. Sequenced material: cord blood. These receptors came from a newborn girl in good health. Both conserved end residues are part of each CDR3. Fields, in order: J gene, V gene, D gene, clone size, CDR3 DNA, CDR3 protein. D genes are given only for firm matches. Only part of the rows carry a size: once, few, many, or a class if the clone is expanded.

>TRBJ2-3|TRBV6-2/TRBV6-3|TRBD2|-
TGTGCCAGCAGTCTAAAAAGACTAGCGGGAGGGCCGAACACAGATACGCAGTATTTT
CASSLKRLAGGPNTDTQYF
>TRBJ2-3|TRBV9|TRBD2|-
TGTGCCAGCAGCCCCCGGGAAGCGGGAGTGCGGCGCACAGATACGCAGTATTTT
CASSPREAGVRRTDTQYF
>TRBJ2-3|TRBV5-1|-|few
TGCGCCAGCAGCTTCGGGGCTTTGAATGAGCAGTATTTT
CASSFGALNEQYF
>TRBJ2-3|TRBV20-1|TRBD2|-
TGCAGTGCTAGAGATAGCGGGGGGTACACAGATACGCAGTATTTT
CSARDSGGYTDTQYF
>TRBJ2-7|TRBV4-2|-|few
TGTGCCAGCAGCCCCTACCTACAGGGCACCTACGAGCAGTACTTC
CASSPYLQGTYEQYF
>TRBJ1-2|TRBV5-1|TRBD1|-
TGCGCCAGCAGCTTGGCCCCGGCGGACAGGGACGGCTACACCTTC
CASSLAPADRDGYTF
>TRBJ2-7|TRBV20-1|TRBD1|-
TGCAGTGCTCAGGGACAGATGAGCTCCTACGAGCAGTACTTC
CSAQGQMSSYEQYF
>TRBJ2-5|TRBV7-9|TRBD2|-
TGTGCCAGCAGCCACCGACTAGCGGTACAAGAGACCCAGTACTTC
CASSHRLAVQETQYF
>TRBJ2-3|TRBV6-1|-|-
TGTGCCAGCAGTGCAAAGAGGGGTAGCACAGATACGCAGTATTTT
CASSAKRGSTDTQYF
>TRBJ1-4|TRBV4-2|-|few
TGTGCCAGCAGCCCCCGGACGTTCGCAACTAATGAAAAACTGTTTTTT
CASSPRTFATNEKLFF
>TRBJ1-2|TRBV20-1|-|-
TGCAGTGCTAGAGAAAGGAGACGGCTTCGAAGCTATGGCTACACCTTC
CSARERRRLRSYGYTF
>TRBJ1-6|TRBV20-1|-|-
TGCAGTGCTAGGCCGGGACCCTTTAATTCACCCCTCCACTTT
CSARPGPFNSPLHF
>TRBJ2-7|TRBV7-2|TRBD2|-
TGTGCCAGCAGCGTCGGACTAGCGAGCTCCTACGAGCAGGACTTC
CASSVGLASSYEQDF
>TRBJ1-1|TRBV12-3/TRBV12-4|-|-
TGTGCCAGCCAGACAGGTCCTAGCCCTCCGAACACTGAAGCTTTCTTT
CASQTGPSPPNTEAFF
>TRBJ1-1|TRBV6-2/TRBV6-3|-|-
TGTGCCAGCAGCAACGGGGGGATAGCTTTCTTT
CASSNGGIAFF
>TRBJ2-1|TRBV12-5|TRBD2|many
TGTGCTAGTGGTTTGGGACTAGCGGGGAATGAGCAGTTCTTC
CASGLGLAGNEQFF
>TRBJ2-5|TRBV5-1|TRBD1|-
TGCGCCAGCAGCTTCAGGGGGAACAATGAGCAGTACTTC
CASSFRGNNEQYF
>TRBJ2-1|TRBV28|TRBD2|few
TGTGCCAGCAGTTTGCCCCTACAGGGACTAGCGGGAACCCCCTACAATGAGCAGTTCTTC
CASSLPLQGLAGTPYNEQFF
>TRBJ2-4|TRBV28|-|-
TGTGCCAGCAGTCCCCCGCGGGTGGCCAAAAACATTCAGTACTTC
CASSPPRVAKNIQYF
>TRBJ1-1|TRBV13|-|few
TGTGCCAGCCGCCTCATATTAGGGACTAACACTGAAGCTTTCTTT
CASRLILGTNTEAFF
>TRBJ2-1|TRBV6-1|TRBD2|-
TGTGCCACCTCATGGACTAGCGGGGGGAACAATGAGCAGTTCTTC
CATSWTSGGNNEQFF
>TRBJ2-1|TRBV9|TRBD2|-
TGTGCCAGCAGCGCGACGGGACTAGCGGGGACGACCTCCTACAATGAGCAGTTCTTC
CASSATGLAGTTSYNEQFF
>TRBJ2-1|TRBV20-1|-|-
TGCAGTGCTAGAGTCAGGGGTTTCTCCTACAATGAGCAGTTCTTC
CSARVRGFSYNEQFF